These 5 T cell receptor beta chains came from one sample sequenced in a study of blood T cell repertoires in COVID-19. Some clones are missing from TCRdb's copy, which holds only in-frame ones; the method was immunoSEQ multiplex PCR. This table has some 150,000 clones, 75% to 85% appearing once. Source material: peripheral blood. All receptors come from a woman in her fifties or sixties in a cohort sampled during active or convalescent COVID-19.

This chain connects TRBV5-6 to TRBJ1-4; D is uncertain. V lost 2 bases, J lost 5 bases, and 13 bases lay in between. The CDR3 is 15 residues long. Germline values: CDR1 SGHDT, CDR2 YYEEEE. CDR3 region: CASSFKGKRNEKLFF. DNA of the CDR3: TGTGCCAGCAGCTTCAAAGGCAAGCGCAATGAAAAACTGTTTTTT. The full variable domain, its missing parts supplied by reference TRBV5-6 and TRBJ1-4, is DAGVTQSPTHLIKTRGQQVTLRCSPKSGHDTVSWYQQALGQGPQFIFQYYEEEERQRGNFPDRFSGHQFPNYSSELNVNALLLGDSALYLCASSFKGKRNEKLFFGSGTQLSVL.

The chain combines TRBV30 with TRBJ1-1; 9 nucleotides align to TRBD1. With V trimmed by 2 bases and J by 7 bases, 14 bases remained unmatched. The germline V gene has CDR1 GTSNPN and CDR2 SVGIG (reference sequence). The CDR3 is made up of 16 amino acids. As DNA, the CDR3 is TGTGCCTGGAGTCCAACCGGGACAGGGTGGGAGAATGAAGCTTTCTTT. Protein: CAWSPTGTGWENEAFF.

The V call is TRBV4-3, the J call TRBJ2-5; 10 bases match TRBD1. The CDR3 spans 15 residues. Germline V gene sequence: CDR1 LGHNA, CDR2 YSLEER. V lost 0 bases and J lost 8; bases outside the gene matches: 6. Here the CDR3 reads CASSQDPRDRGTQYF. CDR3 in DNA: TGCGCCAGCAGCCAAGATCCTAGGGACAGGGGAACCCAGTACTTC.

This chain uses TRBV21-1 with TRBJ2-7; no check of the table's D call, TRBD2, against the DNA was made. TRBV21-1 is given as a pseudogene. The CDR3 length is 17 residues. The CDR3 loop is CASSKYDRGGPPEEQYF. Here the CDR3 DNA reads TGTGCCAGCAGCAAATACGATCGGGGGGGCCCCCCTGAGGAGCAGTACTTC.

The V and J genes are TRBV29-1 and TRBJ2-1; D possibly corresponds to TRBD1 (5 bases). CDR3 length: 15 amino acids. The V gene's germline CDR1 is SQVTM and CDR2 ANQGSEA. Trimming took off 4 bases at V and 8 bases at J, with 21 bases between the two ends. The CDR3 sequence: CSVVLGPTQGDEQFF. For the CDR3, the DNA is TGCAGCGTTGTATTGGGCCCAACCCAAGGGGATGAGCAGTTCTTC.